Each of the 32 T cell receptor beta chains below was sequenced from the same sample in a study of regulatory dendritic cells for organ transplantation. The method was immunoSEQ multiplex PCR; TCRdb's version includes in-frame clones alone and lacks a portion of them. The data hold 35,000 to 45,000 clones, with around nine tenths observed a single time. The sample comprised naive CD8+ T cells from blood. Subset reported: CD45RA+ naive T cells. These receptors all stem from a human donor in good health.

In nucleotides, the CDR3 is TGTGCCTGGAGTGTACTAACCCTCTCGGATGAGCAGTTCTTC. Translated: CAWSVLTLSDEQFF. This chain connects TRBV30 to TRBJ2-1; D uncertain. CDR3 size: 14 residues. In germline, CDR1 is GTSNPN, CDR2 SVGIG (reference sequence). The V end was cut by 0 bases, the J end by 8 bases, with 14 bases between.

This clone was seen a single time. V is TRBV7-3 and J is TRBJ2-5; TRBD1 aligns across 7 bases. CDR3 length: 15 residues. Unmatched junction bases numbered 3, after V lost 0 bases and J lost 2 bases. CDR1 SGHTA and CDR2 FQGTGA come from the germline V gene. The CDR3 bases are TGTGCCAGCAGCTTAACCGGGACAGCGCAAGAGACCCAGTACTTC. Protein product: CASSLTGTAQETQYF.

The rearrangement uses TRBV6-5 and TRBJ2-1, with 8 positions matching TRBD1. CDR3 length: 16 residues. After removal of 0 bases from V and 1 base from J, the junction contained 2 bases not matched to a gene. Germline CDR1 and CDR2: MNHEY and SVGAGI. The CDR3 region is CASSYSQGASYNEQFF. The CDR3 region has the DNA TGTGCCAGCAGTTACTCTCAGGGGGCGTCCTACAATGAGCAGTTCTTC.

The chain has TRBV7-2 and TRBJ1-1, with D tentatively TRBD1 (6 bases). Trimming left V 1 base short and J 1 base short, with 10 bases between. Germline V gene data show CDR1 as SGHTA and CDR2 as FQGNSA. The CDR3 totals 15 residues. Here the CDR3 reads CASSLGPGENTEAFF. Here the CDR3 DNA reads TGTGCCAGCAGCTTAGGTCCAGGGGAGAACACTGAAGCTTTCTTT.

This chain joins TRBV5-6 and TRBJ1-6; D possibly corresponds to TRBD1 (5 bases). V was cut by 1 base and J by 12 bases, with 20 bases left in between. The CDR3 length is 16 residues. Germline V gene data show CDR1 as SGHDT and CDR2 as YYEEEE. The chain's CDR3 is CASSLSGVLAGRPLHF. The CDR3 region has the DNA TGTGCCAGCAGCTTGTCTGGGGTGCTAGCGGGGCGACCCCTCCACTTT.

V usage is TRBV27 and J usage is TRBJ2-3; TRBD1 might be the D (6 bases). The CDR3 has 15 residues. Germline CDR1 MNHEY, CDR2 SMNVEV (reference sequence). Trimming removed 4 bases from V and 1 base from J, with 12 bases in between. As DNA, the CDR3 is TGTGCCAGCAGTTCAGGGGTAGTGGGCACAGATACGCAGTATTTT. It yields the protein CASSSGVVGTDTQYF.

The rearrangement uses TRBV7-9 and TRBJ2-7; 9 bases line up with TRBD2. CDR3 size: 16 residues. Looked up from germline, CDR1 is SEHNR and CDR2 is FQNEAQ (reference sequence). Unmatched junction bases numbered 13, after V lost 5 bases and J lost 5 bases. The CDR3 protein is CASSNSGSTSPHEQYF. CDR3 DNA: TGTGCCAGCAGCAATAGCGGGAGTACGAGCCCGCACGAGCAGTACTTC.

The rearrangement links TRBV4-1 to TRBJ2-7; D might be TRBD1 (6 bases). Trimming pared 1 base from V and 2 bases from J, leaving 9 bases between. Germline CDR1 is MGHRA and CDR2 is YSYEKL. The CDR3 sequence is 14 residues long. CDR3 in DNA: TGCGCCAGCAGCCAAGGGACAGCAACCTACGAGCAGTACGTC. This translates into CASSQGTATYEQYV.

Worth noting for this clone: Sequence at one end of the junction differs from germline and may be a read error. V gene TRBV18 combines with J gene TRBJ1-4; D is undetermined. The germline gives CDR1 KGHSH, CDR2 LQKENI. CDR3 size: 15 residues. As DNA, the CDR3 is TGTGCCAGCTCACCGCCAACGTCAACAAATGAAAAACTGTTTTTT. It is translated as CASSPPTSTNEKLFF.

J is TRBJ1-2 and V is TRBV7-8; 8 nucleotides match TRBD1. Losses at the gene ends were 3 bases for V and 4 bases for J; bases not matched to a gene: 7. The CDR3 is 15 amino acids. CDR1 SGHVS and CDR2 FQNEAQ come from the germline V gene. Written as DNA, the CDR3 is TGTGCCAGCAGCTTCGGACAGGGTATCCCCTATGGCTACACCTTC. It specifies CASSFGQGIPYGYTF.

The chain couples TRBV15 to TRBJ2-1; TRBD2 might be the D (7 bases). V lost 5 bases to trimming and J lost 6 bases, with 14 bases between them. The CDR3 totals 14 residues. Germline V gene lookup returns CDR1 LNHNV and CDR2 YYDKDF (reference sequence). Here the CDR3 reads CATSLIGGANEQFF. The CDR3 nucleotides read TGTGCCACCAGCCTGATTGGGGGGGCCAATGAGCAGTTCTTC. Filled out from reference TRBV15 and TRBJ2-1, the complete variable domain reads DAMVIQNPRYQVTQFGKPVTLSCSQTLNHNVMYWYQQKSSQAPKLLFHYYDKDFNNEADTPDNFQSRRPNTSFCFLDIRSPGLGDTAMYLCATSLIGGANEQFFGPGTRLTVL.

The J gene is TRBJ2-2, the V gene TRBV2, with a weak D call TRBD1 (5 bases). There are 19 residues in the CDR3. The V end lost 6 bases, the J end lost 2 bases, and 25 bases lay between the germline ends. The germline CDR1 and CDR2 sequences are SNHLY and FYNNEI. CDR3 nucleotide sequence: TGTGCCAGCAGATTCACAGGACACACCAGGGCTGGTAACACCGGGGAGCTGTTTTTT. The encoded protein is CASRFTGHTRAGNTGELFF. Drawing the rest from reference TRBV2 and TRBJ2-2, the complete variable domain is EPEVTQTPSHQVTQMGQEVILRCVPISNHLYFYWYRQILGQKVEFLVSFYNNEISEKSEIFDDQFSVERPDGSNFTLKIRSTKLEDSAMYFCASRFTGHTRAGNTGELFFGEGSRLTVL.

This rearrangement joins TRBV28 to TRBJ1-5; TRBD1 agrees at 9 bases. V lost 6 bases and J lost 4; bases outside the gene matches: 4. The germline gives CDR1 MDHEN, CDR2 SYDVKM. The CDR3 is 14 residues long. CDR3 amino acids: CASSFDRGNQPQHF. The CDR3 coding sequence is TGTGCCAGCAGCTTTGACAGGGGGAATCAGCCCCAGCATTTT.

The chain combines TRBV7-6 with TRBJ1-2; 9 bases match TRBD1. The CDR3 loop spans 14 amino acids. With V trimmed by 5 bases and J by 2 bases, 3 bases remained unmatched. Germline lookup yields CDR1 SGHVS and CDR2 FNYEAQ. DNA of the CDR3: TGTGCCAGCAGCACTGGACAGGGGAACTATGGCTACACCTTC. This sequence encodes CASSTGQGNYGYTF.

V usage is TRBV2 and J usage is TRBJ2-2; D is ambiguous. Germline CDR1 SNHLY, CDR2 FYNNEI. V shed 11 bases and J shed 0 bases, with 16 bases lying between them. This CDR3 spans 15 amino acids. The CDR3 is CAGRRTDPNTGELFF. CDR3 in DNA: TGTGCCGGCCGACGGACGGACCCGAACACCGGGGAGCTGTTTTTT.

The chain uses TRBV7-9 and TRBJ2-1; 9 bases are a match to TRBD1. Germline CDR1 reads SEHNR; CDR2 reads FQNEAQ (reference sequence). The V and J ends lost 2 bases and 4 bases, in that order; junction bases with no gene match: 3. The CDR3 consists of 15 residues. The CDR3 DNA is TGTGCCAGCAGCTTATCACAGGGGGCTTACAATGAGCAGTTCTTC. Translating it yields CASSLSQGAYNEQFF.

This chain links TRBV7-9 with TRBJ2-7; the match to TRBD2 covers 10 bases. This CDR3 contains 15 residues. V lost 4 bases and J lost 2; bases outside the gene matches: 5. CDR1 SEHNR and CDR2 FQNEAQ come from the germline V gene (reference sequence). The CDR3 DNA reads as TGTGCCAGCAGCTCCGGACTAGCGGCGACCTACGAGCAGTACTTC. Its protein is CASSSGLAATYEQYF.

The genes are TRBV7-9 and TRBJ2-7; D is unclear. Per germline, CDR1 SEHNR and CDR2 FQNEAQ (reference sequence). The CDR3 is made up of 13 amino acids. Trimming cost V 6 bases and J 0 bases, with 9 bases left between them. For the CDR3, the DNA is TGTGCCAGCAGTTTTACAAACTCCTACGAGCAGTACTTC. Protein sequence: CASSFTNSYEQYF.

The rearrangement joins TRBV4-1 to TRBJ2-7; D possibly matches TRBD1 or TRBD2 (7 bases each). Germline values: CDR1 MGHRA, CDR2 YSYEKL. Trimming removed 4 bases from V and 4 bases from J, with 17 bases in between. The CDR3 covers 15 residues. The CDR3: CASSLTQGGIYEQYF. CDR3 nucleotide sequence: TGCGCCAGCAGCCTCACCCAGGGGGGGATTTACGAGCAGTACTTC.

The chain has TRBV10-1 and TRBJ1-2; D possibly corresponds to TRBD1 (5 bases). The germline V gene encodes CDR1 WNHNN and CDR2 SYGVQD (reference sequence). This CDR3 has 13 residues. V dropped 9 bases and J dropped 6 bases, with 17 bases sitting between them. The CDR3 DNA reads TGCGCCAGGACAGAACAGGCCTCTCATGGCTACACCTTC. Translation: CARTEQASHGYTF.

This clone showed up just a few times. The rearrangement uses TRBV9 and TRBJ1-5, with a possible D match to TRBD1 (5 bases). The CDR3 is 14 amino acids. The germline gives CDR1 SGDLS, CDR2 YYNGEE. The V gene lost 0 bases and the J gene lost 4 bases, with 8 bases spanning the gap. DNA for the CDR3: TGTGCCAGCAGCGTAGGGGACGCAAATCAGCCCCAGCATTTT. Residues: CASSVGDANQPQHF.

This chain connects TRBV28 to TRBJ2-7, with unresolved D. V dropped 6 bases and J dropped 6 bases, with 9 bases sitting between them. The CDR3 is made up of 11 amino acids. CDR1 MDHEN and CDR2 SYDVKM come from the germline V gene. Written as DNA, the CDR3 is TGTGCCAGCAGCCGACCACGCGAGCAGTACTTC. It is translated as CASSRPREQYF.

The V gene is TRBV19, the J gene TRBJ2-7; TRBD2 matches 11 bases. There are 16 residues in the CDR3. CDR1 and CDR2 from the germline V gene are LNHDA and SQIVND (reference sequence). V lost 5 bases to trimming and J lost 2 bases; unmatched junction nucleotides: 8. The CDR3 reads CASSGRRGLAAYEQYF. The CDR3 DNA sequence: TGTGCCAGTAGTGGCCGTAGGGGACTAGCGGCCTACGAGCAGTACTTC. Combining the CDR3 with reference TRBV19 and TRBJ2-7 gives the whole variable domain DGGITQSPKYLFRKEGQNVTLSCEQNLNHDAMYWYRQDPGQGLRLIYYSQIVNDFQKGDIAEGYSVSREKKESFPLTVTSAQKNPTAFYLCASSGRRGLAAYEQYFGPGTRLTVT.

The rearrangement joins TRBV29-1 to TRBJ2-7; 8 bases map to TRBD1. This CDR3 region has 15 residues. V shed 5 bases, J shed 0 bases, and the junction held 9 bases outside the gene matches. CDR1 SQVTM and CDR2 ANQGSEA come from the germline V gene. The chain's CDR3 is CSVRGDRLASYEQYF. The CDR3 region has the DNA TGCAGCGTTAGGGGGGACAGGCTGGCCTCCTACGAGCAGTACTTC.

V usage is TRBV30 and J usage is TRBJ2-7; weak D call: TRBD1 (6 bases). CDR3 length equals 14 residues. Per germline, CDR1 GTSNPN and CDR2 SVGIG (reference sequence). V gave up 3 bases and J gave up 2 bases, with 14 bases separating them. CDR3 region: CAWSRGQLTYEQYF. The CDR3 DNA is TGTGCCTGGAGCCGAGGACAGCTGACCTACGAGCAGTACTTC. Variable domain in full (rest from reference TRBV30 and TRBJ2-7): SQTIHQWPATLVQPVGSPLSLECTVEGTSNPNLYWYRQAAGRGLQLLFYSVGIGQISSEVPQNLSASRPQDRQFILSSKKLLLSDSGFYLCAWSRGQLTYEQYFGPGTRLTVT.

DNA for the CDR3: TGTGCCACCAACGCCATAGCGGGGGCGGCGAGCCTGGGGGAGACCCAGTACTTC. Amino acid sequence: CATNAIAGAASLGETQYF. The gene calls are TRBV15 and TRBJ2-5, with TRBD2 identical over 9 bases. The CDR3 length is 18 residues. The junction had 20 bases not matched to a gene; V was cut back by 7 bases and J by 5 bases. The germline V gene has CDR1 LNHNV and CDR2 YYDKDF (reference sequence).

J is TRBJ1-1 and V is TRBV5-4, with D unclear. The V gene's germline CDR1 is SGHNT and CDR2 YYREEE (reference sequence). The V end lost 5 bases, the J end lost 0 bases, and 11 bases lay between the germline ends. This CDR3 is 14 amino acids long. In nucleotides, the CDR3 is TGTGCCAGCAGTAAACAGAGCATGAACACTGAAGCTTTCTTT. It translates to CASSKQSMNTEAFF.

The gene calls are TRBV2 and TRBJ1-4; no definite D call. The germline CDR1 and CDR2 sequences are SNHLY and FYNNEI. V was trimmed by 5 bases and J by 4 bases, leaving 11 bases between them. The CDR3 runs to 14 residues. The CDR3 reads CASSLTGSNEKLFF. CDR3 DNA sequence: TGTGCCAGCAGTTTGACCGGTAGTAATGAAAAACTGTTTTTT.

This chain links TRBV28 with TRBJ1-1; 7 bases are a match to TRBD1. CDR1 is MDHEN, CDR2 SYDVKM, per germline. The CDR3 is 15 residues long. V trimming: 5 bases; J trimming: 6 bases; junction bases outside the gene matches: 12. CDR3 amino acids: CASSPLHDRVPEAFF. CDR3 DNA: TGTGCCAGCAGTCCACTCCACGACAGGGTCCCTGAAGCTTTCTTT.

The V call is TRBV28, the J call TRBJ1-1; no firm D call. Germline assignment: CDR1 MDHEN and CDR2 SYDVKM. The CDR3 runs 12 residues. V dropped 4 bases and J dropped 7 bases, with 10 bases sitting between them. CDR3 nucleotides: TGTGCCAGCAGTTCTAATCCCGGTGAAGCTTTCTTT. Its protein product is CASSSNPGEAFF. The variable domain in full, with the rest retrieved from reference TRBV28 and TRBJ1-1, is DVKVTQSSRYLVKRTGEKVFLECVQDMDHENMFWYRQDPGLGLRLIYFSYDVKMKEKGDIPEGYSVSREKKERFSLILESASTNQTSMYLCASSSNPGEAFFGQGTRLTVV.

V and J are TRBV28 and TRBJ2-1; TRBD2 aligns across 14 bases. The CDR3 has 17 amino acids. J lost 9 bases, V lost 2 bases, and 9 bases had no gene match. In germline, CDR1 is MDHEN, CDR2 SYDVKM. CDR3 in DNA: TGTGCCAGCAGTTTAAGAGGGGGACTAGCGGGAGCCGGTGAGCAGTTCTTC. Amino acid sequence: CASSLRGGLAGAGEQFF.

The chain links TRBV7-9 to TRBJ2-7, with 8 bases lining up with TRBD2. CDR3 length equals 14 residues. Unmatched junction bases numbered 7, after V lost 6 bases and J lost 3 bases. Germline V gene data show CDR1 as SEHNR and CDR2 as FQNEAQ (reference sequence). In nucleotides, the CDR3 is TGTGCCAGCAGGCGGGGGGCTGGAGGCTACGAGCAGTACTTC. Protein sequence: CASRRGAGGYEQYF.